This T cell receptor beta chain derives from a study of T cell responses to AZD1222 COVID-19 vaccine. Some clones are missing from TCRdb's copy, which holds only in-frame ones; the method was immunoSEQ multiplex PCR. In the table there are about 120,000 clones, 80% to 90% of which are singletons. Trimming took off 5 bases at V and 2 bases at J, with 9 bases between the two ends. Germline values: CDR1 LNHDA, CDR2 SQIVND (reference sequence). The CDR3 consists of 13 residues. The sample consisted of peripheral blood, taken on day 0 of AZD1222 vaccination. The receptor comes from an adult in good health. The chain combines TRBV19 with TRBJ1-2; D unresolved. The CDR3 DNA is TGTGCCAGTAGTGAGGACGGAAACTATGGCTACACCTTC. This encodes CASSEDGNYGYTF.